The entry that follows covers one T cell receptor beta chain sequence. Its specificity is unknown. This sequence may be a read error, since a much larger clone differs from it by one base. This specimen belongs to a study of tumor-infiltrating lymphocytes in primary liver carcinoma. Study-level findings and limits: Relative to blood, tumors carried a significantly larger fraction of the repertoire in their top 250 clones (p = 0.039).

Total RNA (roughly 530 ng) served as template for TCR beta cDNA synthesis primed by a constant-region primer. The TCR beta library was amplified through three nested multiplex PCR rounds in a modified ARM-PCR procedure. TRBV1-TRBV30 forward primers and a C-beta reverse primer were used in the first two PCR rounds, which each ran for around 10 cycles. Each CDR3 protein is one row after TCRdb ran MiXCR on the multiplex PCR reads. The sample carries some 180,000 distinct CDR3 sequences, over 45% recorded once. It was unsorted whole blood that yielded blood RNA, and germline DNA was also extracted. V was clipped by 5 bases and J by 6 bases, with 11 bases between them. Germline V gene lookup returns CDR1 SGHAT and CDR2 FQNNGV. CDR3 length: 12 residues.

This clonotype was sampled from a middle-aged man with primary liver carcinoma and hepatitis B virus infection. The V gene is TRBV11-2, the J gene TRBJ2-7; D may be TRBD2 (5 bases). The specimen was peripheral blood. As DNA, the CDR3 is TGTGCCAGCAGCCAGCGGCCCTGCGAGCAGTACTTC. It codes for CASSQRPCEQYF.